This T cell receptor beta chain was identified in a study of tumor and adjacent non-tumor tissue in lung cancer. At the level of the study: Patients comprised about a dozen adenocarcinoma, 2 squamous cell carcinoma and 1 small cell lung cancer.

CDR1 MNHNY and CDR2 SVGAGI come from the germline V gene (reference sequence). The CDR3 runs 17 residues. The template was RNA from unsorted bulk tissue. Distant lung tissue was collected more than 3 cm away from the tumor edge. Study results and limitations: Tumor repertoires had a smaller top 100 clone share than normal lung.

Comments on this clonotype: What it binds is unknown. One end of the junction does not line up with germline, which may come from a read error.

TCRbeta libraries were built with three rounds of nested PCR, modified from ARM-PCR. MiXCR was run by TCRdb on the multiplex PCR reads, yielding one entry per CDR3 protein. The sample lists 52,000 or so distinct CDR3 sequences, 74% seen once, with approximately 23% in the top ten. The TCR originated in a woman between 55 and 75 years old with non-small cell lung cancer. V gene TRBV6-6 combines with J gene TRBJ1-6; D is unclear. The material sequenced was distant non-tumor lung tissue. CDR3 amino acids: CGSSFDDESFYNSPLHF. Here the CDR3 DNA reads TGTGGCAGCAGTTTTGATGATGAGAGCTTCTATAATTCACCCCTCCACTTT.